The 20 T cell receptor beta chains below all came from one sample that was sequenced in a study of blood T cell repertoires in COVID-19 (dated by TCRdb to between 2020 and 2021). Libraries were built with the immunoSEQ multiplex PCR assay. What TCRdb holds here is the immuneACCESS table cut down to in-frame rearrangements. Part of the clones is not present; checked against another copy, under half of the missing clones reflect an unresolved V gene, and the others are unexplained. The sample table holds about 140,000 clones, of which around 81% were seen once. Together, the top ten hold around 8.2% of the sample. Material: peripheral blood. The origin of the receptors is a human donor in a cohort sampled during active COVID-19.

The chain recombines TRBV5-5 with TRBJ1-3; D remains ambiguous. CDR3 length: 15 amino acids. Deletions cut 0 bases from V and 4 bases from J, with 11 bases between. Germline V lookup: CDR1 SGHKS, CDR2 YYEKEE (reference sequence). CDR3 sequence reads: CASSLADGEGNTIYF. CDR3 DNA sequence: TGTGCCAGCAGCTTGGCGGACGGGGAAGGAAACACCATATATTTT.

In this sample, this clone turned up a few times. The V gene is TRBV5-8, the J gene TRBJ2-5, with TRBD1 matching over 10 bases. Germline V gene data show CDR1 as SGHTS and CDR2 as YDEGEE. Trimming at V came to 0 bases and at J to 1 base, leaving 3 bases not matched to a gene. This CDR3 contains 16 residues. The CDR3 nucleotides read TGTGCCAGCAGCTTGGGGACAGGGGGGATCCAAGAGACCCAGTACTTC. It codes for CASSLGTGGIQETQYF.

The gene calls are TRBV7-6 and TRBJ1-4; D call uncertain. V lost 5 bases and J lost 2, with 9 bases in between. Germline V lookup: CDR1 SGHVS, CDR2 FNYEAQ. The CDR3 has 14 amino acids. The CDR3 loop is CASSPGETNEKLFF. The CDR3 DNA reads TGTGCCAGCAGCCCCGGGGAGACTAATGAAAAACTGTTTTTT. Full variable domain (rest looked up from reference TRBV7-6 and TRBJ1-4): GAGVSQSPRYKVTKRGQDVALRCDPISGHVSLYWYRQALGQGPEFLTYFNYEAQQDKSGLPNDRFSAERPEGSISTLTIQRTEQRDSAMYRCASSPGETNEKLFFGSGTQLSVL.

V usage is TRBV18 and J usage is TRBJ2-3; maybe TRBD2 (5 bases). This CDR3 region has 12 residues. CDR1 and CDR2 from the germline V gene are KGHSH and LQKENI. V lost 5 bases, J lost 5 bases, and 8 bases lay in between. CDR3 nucleotides: TGTGCCAGCTCAACCAGCGGAGATACGCAGTATTTT. It is translated as CASSTSGDTQYF.

V gene TRBV4-1 combines with J gene TRBJ2-3; TRBD1 agrees at 7 bases. This CDR3 comprises 16 residues. CDR1 and CDR2 from the germline V gene are MGHRA and YSYEKL. The V and J ends lost 2 bases and 4 bases, in that order; junction bases with no gene match: 9. CDR3 amino acids: CASSQRDRSGSDTQYF. The CDR3 nucleotides read TGCGCCAGCAGCCAAAGGGACAGAAGTGGGTCAGATACGCAGTATTTT.

The chain uses TRBV6-5 and TRBJ2-5; TRBD2 matches 10 bases. Germline values: CDR1 MNHEY, CDR2 SVGAGI. Germline trimming cut 2 bases from V and 5 bases from J; bases unmatched to any gene: 5. The CDR3 extends over 15 amino acids. CDR3 loop: CASSYLAGDGETQYF. DNA for the CDR3: TGTGCCAGCAGTTACCTAGCGGGAGATGGGGAGACCCAGTACTTC.

The chain carries TRBV5-1 and TRBJ2-3; D is perhaps TRBD2 (5 bases). Germline assignment: CDR1 SGHRS and CDR2 YFSETQ. The length of the CDR3 is 15 residues. The V end lost 8 bases, the J end lost 1 base, and 17 bases lay between the germline ends. The CDR3 sequence: CASRLWEIRTDTQYF. As DNA, the CDR3 is TGCGCCAGTCGACTCTGGGAGATTCGCACAGATACGCAGTATTTT.

This chain connects TRBV12-5 to TRBJ2-7; 7 bases match TRBD2. Trimming took 7 bases from V and 8 from J; bases not matched to a gene: 14. Per germline, CDR1 LGHNT and CDR2 FRNRAP. This CDR3 is built from 14 residues. CDR3 in DNA: TGTGCTAGTGCCTCGAGCGGGACGGGGGTCCAGCAGTACTTC. Encoded protein: CASASSGTGVQQYF.

The CDR3 bases are TGCGCCAGCAGTGAGTTTGAGGGGACAGGGGGCTTGGGCTATGGCTACACCTTC. Translated: CASSEFEGTGGLGYGYTF. The chain carries TRBV10-1 and TRBJ1-2; 12 bases agree with TRBD1. V shed 1 base, J shed 4 bases, and the junction held 10 bases outside the gene matches. The CDR3 has 18 amino acids. Germline CDR1 WNHNN, CDR2 SYGVQD (reference sequence).

Turning to this clone: No DNA is shown, since the ends of the CDR3 on it are uncertain; the CDR3 is the one TCRdb lists. V and J are TRBV21-1 and TRBJ1-2. TRBV21-1 is a listed pseudogene. Counting both end residues, the CDR3 totals 16 amino acids. CDR3: CASSKVADGICYGYTF.

The rearrangement uses TRBV2 and TRBJ2-6, with 7 bases lining up with TRBD2. Germline V gene data show CDR1 as SNHLY and CDR2 as FYNNEI. The V segment lost 7 bases and the J segment 1 base; nucleotides outside the gene matches: 10. CDR3 size: 17 residues. CDR3 region: CASKREGLGSGANVLTF. The DNA for the CDR3 is TGTGCCAGCAAAAGGGAGGGGCTGGGATCTGGGGCCAACGTCCTGACTTTC.

This clone appeared a few times. The chain employs TRBV7-2 and TRBJ1-1, with D hard to call. Germline assignment: CDR1 SGHTA and CDR2 FQGNSA. Trimming took off 6 bases at V and 2 bases at J, with 19 bases between the two ends. The CDR3 contains 16 residues. CDR3 bases: TGTGCCAGCAGGCCGAGAGAATCAAGCTCCAACACTGAAGCTTTCTTT. This encodes CASRPRESSSNTEAFF.

This clone was found a few times. The chain is built from TRBV7-2 and TRBJ2-7, with 10 positions matching TRBD1. The V segment lost 4 bases and the J segment 5 bases; nucleotides outside the gene matches: 5. The CDR3 loop spans 14 amino acids. In germline, CDR1 is SGHTA, CDR2 FQGNSA. Here the CDR3 reads CASSSGQGNHEQYF. CDR3 nucleotide sequence: TGTGCCAGCAGCTCGGGACAGGGGAACCACGAGCAGTACTTC.

The rearrangement uses TRBV20-1 and TRBJ1-6, with TRBD1 identical over 7 bases. There are 19 residues in the CDR3. Germline loops: CDR1 DFQATT, CDR2 SNEGSKA (reference sequence). V lost 3 bases to trimming and J lost 9 bases; unmatched junction nucleotides: 23. In DNA form, the CDR3 reads TGCAGTGCTAGTCCCCGTCTCATTCGGGGTACAGGGGATGTTTCACCCCTCCACTTT. Translating it yields CSASPRLIRGTGDVSPLHF.

The chain combines TRBV4-3 with TRBJ2-7; 9 bases match TRBD2. V trimming: 5 bases; J trimming: 3 bases; junction bases outside the gene matches: 8. Germline lookup yields CDR1 LGHNA and CDR2 YSLEER. CDR3 length: 15 residues. This CDR3 is CASSVGPSGIYEQYF. The DNA for the CDR3 is TGCGCCAGCAGCGTAGGCCCTAGCGGGATCTACGAGCAGTACTTC.

The chain carries TRBV6-6 and TRBJ1-1; a possible D gene is TRBD1 (6 bases). The CDR3 extends over 12 amino acids. Germline CDR1 MNHNY, CDR2 SVGAGI (reference sequence). Between the trimmed V and J ends, which lost 6 bases and 4 bases, there was a span of 9 bases. DNA for the CDR3: TGTGCCAGCAGCCCACAGGGCACTGAAGCTTTCTTT. Encoded protein: CASSPQGTEAFF.

This clone is a singleton in its sample. The chain recombines TRBV6-1 with TRBJ1-1, with no clear D. The length of the CDR3 is 16 residues. CDR1 and CDR2 from the germline V gene are MNHNS and SASEGT. Deletions cut 4 bases from V and 1 base from J, with 16 bases between. CDR3 amino acids: CASSVVRNPGNTEAFF. DNA for the CDR3: TGTGCCAGCAGTGTGGTAAGGAACCCAGGGAACACTGAAGCTTTCTTT.

V is TRBV15 and J is TRBJ2-7; D is perhaps TRBD2 (5 bases). V dropped 3 bases and J dropped 2 bases, with 11 bases sitting between them. The germline V gene has CDR1 LNHNV and CDR2 YYDKDF (reference sequence). The CDR3 runs 14 residues. The CDR3 DNA reads TGTGCCACCAGCAGTCAAAGCGGACCCTACGAGCAGTACTTC. Protein: CATSSQSGPYEQYF.

The chain couples TRBV28 to TRBJ2-1; D may be TRBD1 (5 bases). Trimming took off 5 bases at V and 7 bases at J, with 18 bases between the two ends. Germline CDR1 is MDHEN and CDR2 is SYDVKM. This CDR3 has 15 amino acids. The CDR3 reads CASSTTETRPNEQFF. CDR3 nucleotide sequence: TGTGCCAGCAGTACGACAGAAACAAGGCCTAATGAGCAGTTCTTC.

This chain connects TRBV18 to TRBJ2-5, with D perhaps TRBD1 (5 bases). The V gene lost 0 bases and the J gene lost 1 base, with 12 bases spanning the gap. The CDR3 has 16 amino acids. Germline CDR1 KGHSH, CDR2 LQKENI. CDR3 sequence (DNA): TGTGCCAGCTCACCACCGCAGGGTGGGTCCCAAGAGACCCAGTACTTC. The encoded protein is CASSPPQGGSQETQYF.